These 19 T cell receptor beta chains originate from one sample sequenced in a study of brain T cells in children with intractable seizures. The protocol was immunoSEQ multiplex PCR, while the TCRdb copy is restricted to in-frame clones and leaves out a portion. The sample holds hundreds of thousands of clones; about 93% are singletons and the top ten take about 5.8%. This sample's time point: blood from clinic visit 5 months post-surgery; TSC patient then seizure free. The sample consisted of peripheral blood, taken 5 to 6 months after surgery. The receptors stem from a boy under three years old with tuberous sclerosis and intractable seizures.

The chain couples TRBV18 to TRBJ2-7; no definite D call. Germline values: CDR1 KGHSH, CDR2 LQKENI. The CDR3 consists of 12 residues. Deletions cut 6 bases from V and 0 bases from J, with 6 bases between. CDR3 nucleotide sequence: TGTGCCAGCTCCCCCATCTCCTACGAGCAGTACTTC. As protein: CASSPISYEQYF.

With respect to this clone: The sample carries other DNA sequences with the same CDR3. The V gene is TRBV27, the J gene TRBJ2-1, with 11 positions matching TRBD2. Unmatched junction bases numbered 3, after V lost 7 bases and J lost 4 bases. Germline V CDR1 and CDR2: MNHEY, SMNVEV (reference sequence). This CDR3 has 14 amino acids. CDR3 DNA: TGTGCCAGCAAACTAGCGGGGGCTTACAATGAGCAGTTCTTC. Protein product: CASKLAGAYNEQFF.

V is TRBV15 and J is TRBJ2-5, with a tentative D call TRBD1 (6 bases). Between the trimmed V and J ends, which lost 0 bases and 4 bases, there was a span of 12 bases. CDR1 is LNHNV and CDR2 is YYDKDF in the germline V gene (reference sequence). The CDR3 has 15 amino acids. CDR3 nucleotide sequence: TGTGCCACCAGCAGAGATGTAAGAGGGGGAGAGACCCAGTACTTC. It translates to CATSRDVRGGETQYF. Full variable domain (outside the CDR3, taken from reference TRBV15 and TRBJ2-5): DAMVIQNPRYQVTQFGKPVTLSCSQTLNHNVMYWYQQKSSQAPKLLFHYYDKDFNNEADTPDNFQSRRPNTSFCFLDIRSPGLGDTAMYLCATSRDVRGGETQYFGPGTRLLVL.

CDR3 amino acids: CASSLGTGANVLTF. CDR3 bases: TGTGCCAGCAGCCTAGGGACTGGGGCCAACGTCCTGACTTTC. The chain carries TRBV3-1 (or the pseudogene TRBV3-2) and TRBJ2-6, with D hard to call. The V gene's germline CDR1 is LGHDT and CDR2 YNNKEL (reference sequence). The CDR3 is 14 amino acids. V was shortened by 4 bases and J by 2 bases, with 6 bases between the two germline ends.

About this clone: The same CDR3 is also encoded by other DNA sequences in this sample. This chain links TRBV19 with TRBJ1-1; D gene ambiguous. CDR3 length: 13 residues. V dropped 3 bases and J dropped 1 base, with 6 bases sitting between them. The germline gives CDR1 LNHDA, CDR2 SQIVND (reference sequence). In nucleotides, the CDR3 is TGTGCCAGTAGTATTTCGGGGAACACTGAAGCTTTCTTT. It is translated as CASSISGNTEAFF.

The CDR3: CASSSGGIFPRYEQYF. CDR3 nucleotides: TGTGCCAGCAGCTCCGGAGGCATATTCCCTCGGTACGAGCAGTACTTC. The rearrangement links TRBV5-5 to TRBJ2-7; possible D gene TRBD2, 5 bases. Looked up from germline, CDR1 is SGHKS and CDR2 is YYEKEE (reference sequence). This CDR3 comprises 16 residues. Trimming took 3 bases from V and 4 from J, leaving 20 bases between them. Variable domain in full (rest from reference TRBV5-5 and TRBJ2-7): DAGVTQSPTHLIKTRGQQVTLRCSPISGHKSVSWYQQVLGQGPQFIFQYYEKEERGRGNFPDRFSARQFPNYSSELNVNALLLGDSALYLCASSSGGIFPRYEQYFGPGTRLTVT.

The DNA for the CDR3 is TGTGCCAGCAGCCTACTACCGAACACTGAAGCTTTCTTT. This sequence encodes CASSLLPNTEAFF. The chain uses TRBV6-5 and TRBJ1-1; no definite D call. V lost 6 bases and J lost 1, with 9 bases in between. The CDR3 length is 13 residues. Germline V gene data show CDR1 as MNHEY and CDR2 as SVGAGI.

The chain carries TRBV2 and TRBJ2-5; D is uncertain. The CDR3 loop spans 16 amino acids. Germline V gene sequence: CDR1 SNHLY, CDR2 FYNNEI. V lost 2 bases, J lost 5 bases, and 18 bases lay in between. The chain's CDR3 is CASSEPRRTGGETQYF. CDR3 in DNA: TGTGCCAGCAGTGAACCCCGTAGGACGGGTGGGGAGACCCAGTACTTC.

V is TRBV24-1 and J is TRBJ2-1; D unclear. V lost 6 bases and J 0 bases, leaving 14 bases between the germline ends. CDR3 length: 16 residues. Germline V gives CDR1 KGHDR, CDR2 SFDVKD. CDR3 sequence reads: CATSPAWKNSYNEQFF. In DNA form, the CDR3 reads TGTGCCACCAGTCCTGCATGGAAGAACTCCTACAATGAGCAGTTCTTC.

This chain links TRBV6-5 with TRBJ1-2; perhaps TRBD1 as D (5 bases). V lost 0 bases and J 10 bases, leaving 18 bases between the germline ends. Germline V gene sequence: CDR1 MNHEY, CDR2 SVGAGI. The CDR3 totals 15 residues. This chain's CDR3 is CASSYSSRQGQSYTF. The CDR3 DNA sequence: TGTGCCAGCAGTTACTCGAGTAGGCAGGGTCAGTCCTACACCTTC.

The J gene is TRBJ1-5, the V gene TRBV19, with TRBD1 matching over 7 bases. Trimming cost V 5 bases and J 8 bases; bases outside gene matches: 12. CDR1 is LNHDA, CDR2 SQIVND, per germline (reference sequence). The CDR3 is made up of 15 amino acids. In DNA form, the CDR3 reads TGTGCCAGTAGTGATCAACAGGGGTGGATGGAGCCCCAGCATTTT. Amino acids: CASSDQQGWMEPQHF.

A few counts support this clone. The rearrangement joins TRBV9 to TRBJ2-2; TRBD2 aligns across 13 bases. Germline lookup yields CDR1 SGDLS and CDR2 YYNGEE. V lost 0 bases to trimming and J lost 4 bases; unmatched junction nucleotides: 6. The CDR3 is made up of 18 amino acids. CDR3 sequence reads: CASSVGGRTSGGTGELFF. The CDR3 nucleotides are TGTGCCAGCAGCGTAGGTGGTAGGACTAGCGGGGGCACCGGGGAGCTGTTTTTT.

The rearrangement joins TRBV3-1 (or the pseudogene TRBV3-2) to TRBJ1-2, with D possibly matching TRBD1 (5 bases). In germline, CDR1 is LGHDT, CDR2 YNNKEL (reference sequence). Trimming shortened V by 5 bases and J by 6 bases, and 19 bases separated the two germline ends. CDR3 length equals 15 residues. The CDR3 region is CASSMVAGIPDGYTF. CDR3 in DNA: TGTGCCAGCAGCATGGTGGCAGGGATACCCGATGGCTACACCTTC.

This clone was seen only a few times. DNA for the CDR3: TGTGCCAGCAGCTTGGGGGTAGGGACTGAAGCTTTCTTT. It is translated as CASSLGVGTEAFF. The chain uses TRBV11-2 and TRBJ1-1; possibly TRBD1 for D (5 bases). The germline V gene has CDR1 SGHAT and CDR2 FQNNGV. Trimming shortened V by 3 bases and J by 5 bases, and 10 bases separated the two germline ends. The CDR3 runs 13 residues.

The J gene is TRBJ2-7, the V gene TRBV6-5, with D possibly called TRBD1 or TRBD2 (5 bases each). Germline-derived CDR1 and CDR2 are MNHEY and SVGAGI. This CDR3 region has 13 residues. Trimming cost V 4 bases and J 2 bases, with 9 bases left between them. The CDR3 sequence is CASSLGTPYEQYF. Written as DNA, the CDR3 is TGTGCCAGCAGTTTAGGGACCCCCTACGAGCAGTACTTC.

This chain connects TRBV6-4 to TRBJ2-2; D perhaps matches TRBD1 (5 bases). The CDR3 is made up of 13 amino acids. Germline CDR1 reads MRHNA; CDR2 reads SNTAGT. V lost 3 bases and J 3 bases, leaving 5 bases between the germline ends. CDR3 in DNA: TGTGCCAGCAGTGAAGGGGACACCGGGGAGCTGTTTTTT. This codes for CASSEGDTGELFF.

The chain has TRBV13 and TRBJ2-3, with 8 bases that match TRBD1. The V segment lost 1 base and the J segment 8 bases; nucleotides outside the gene matches: 11. The CDR3 contains 16 residues. CDR1 and CDR2 (germline): PRHDT, FYEKMQ (reference sequence). Here the CDR3 DNA reads TGTGCCAGCAGCTTAGTCGGACAGGGAGTAAGAGGTACGCAGTATTTT. This codes for CASSLVGQGVRGTQYF.

J is TRBJ2-5 and V is TRBV20-1; unclear D gene. The germline V and J ends were trimmed by 6 bases and 5 bases, with 10 bases remaining between them. CDR1 is DFQATT, CDR2 SNEGSKA, per germline (reference sequence). This CDR3 is 11 amino acids long. CDR3 coding DNA: TGCAGTGCCCAAGGGTTGGAGACCCAGTACTTC. It codes for CSAQGLETQYF.

The V gene is TRBV6-5, the J gene TRBJ2-3; perhaps TRBD1 as D (5 bases). Trimming pared 5 bases from V and 2 bases from J, leaving 14 bases between. Per the germline V gene, CDR1 is MNHEY and CDR2 is SVGAGI. The CDR3 runs 15 residues. The CDR3 coding sequence is TGTGCCAGCAGTAATCAGGGTGCCCACACAGATACGCAGTATTTT. Its translation is CASSNQGAHTDTQYF.